One and the same sample provided the 24 T cell receptor beta chains below, sequenced in a study of cytomegalovirus exposure and HLA in healthy donors. Use of 60 Vbeta and 13 Jbeta primers characterized the PCR. Here immunoSEQ multiplex PCR was the method, and the copy in TCRdb shows in-frame clones only, minus some. The top ten clones hold roughly 3.6% of a sample with about 180,000 clones, more than 60% of them seen once. The sequenced sample consisted of PBMCs. The receptors originated from an older woman in good health and CMV-seropositive.

This clone was recorded a few times. The rearrangement uses TRBV29-1 and TRBJ2-1; TRBD1 aligns across 12 bases. CDR1 and CDR2 from the germline V gene are SQVTM and ANQGSEA. V lost 6 bases and J lost 1; bases outside the gene matches: 4. The CDR3 is 15 amino acids. CDR3 in amino acids: CSVKGQGASYNEQFF. The CDR3 region has the DNA TGCAGCGTGAAGGGACAGGGGGCATCCTACAATGAGCAGTTCTTC.

The chain links TRBV28 to TRBJ2-1, with 9 bases identical to TRBD1. Trimming at V came to 3 bases and at J to 6 bases, leaving 15 bases not matched to a gene. From germline, CDR1 is MDHEN and CDR2 SYDVKM. This CDR3 comprises 18 residues. In DNA form, the CDR3 reads TGTGCCAGCAGTTTGGGCCCCTACAGGGGGCTGGAATTCAATGAGCAGTTCTTC. Translating gives CASSLGPYRGLEFNEQFF.

V is TRBV18 and J is TRBJ1-1; D perhaps matches TRBD1 (5 bases). The V end was cut by 4 bases, the J end by 8 bases, with 17 bases between. Germline V lookup: CDR1 KGHSH, CDR2 LQKENI. CDR3 length: 14 residues. The CDR3 spells CASSRATEVREAFF. The CDR3, as DNA: TGTGCCAGCTCACGGGCGACAGAAGTAAGGGAAGCTTTCTTT.

This chain links TRBV7-6 with TRBJ2-7; 11 nucleotides agree with TRBD2. V lost 1 base, J lost 2 bases, and 7 bases stayed unmatched. Germline-derived CDR1 and CDR2 are SGHVS and FNYEAQ. The CDR3 sequence is 17 residues long. CDR3 region: CASSLDKGLAATYEQYF. The CDR3 nucleotides are TGTGCCAGCAGCTTAGACAAGGGACTAGCGGCTACCTACGAGCAGTACTTC.

The chain links TRBV7-9 to TRBJ1-2, with a possible D match to TRBD1 (5 bases). This CDR3 spans 11 amino acids. V lost 6 bases to trimming and J lost 7 bases, with 9 bases between them. The germline V gene encodes CDR1 SEHNR and CDR2 FQNEAQ (reference sequence). CDR3 loop: CASRNRGGYTF. CDR3 nucleotides: TGTGCCAGCAGAAATAGGGGTGGCTACACCTTC.

This chain connects TRBV7-2 to TRBJ2-2, with TRBD2 identical over 9 bases. CDR3 length equals 15 residues. V lost 4 bases to trimming and J lost 6 bases; unmatched junction nucleotides: 6. CDR1 and CDR2 (germline): SGHTA, FQGNSA. This CDR3 reads CASSWGGGAPGELFF. Here the CDR3 DNA reads TGTGCCAGCAGCTGGGGCGGGGGGGCCCCCGGGGAGCTGTTTTTT.

The CDR3 reads CASSYGLAGDYEQYF. The CDR3 nucleotides are TGCGCCAGCAGCTACGGACTAGCGGGGGACTACGAGCAGTACTTC. The V call is TRBV4-1, the J call TRBJ2-7; TRBD2 aligns across 13 bases. The J segment lost 3 bases and the V segment lost 5 bases, leaving 4 bases of the junction unmatched. The CDR3 runs 15 residues. Per the germline V gene, CDR1 is MGHRA and CDR2 is YSYEKL.

There are a few counts of this clone. The V and J genes are TRBV28 and TRBJ2-7, with 7 bases lining up with TRBD1. V shed 7 bases and J 6 bases; nucleotides not matched to a gene: 6. Germline V gene sequence: CDR1 MDHEN, CDR2 SYDVKM. The CDR3 loop spans 12 amino acids. The CDR3 protein is CASTPGQVEQYF. Written as DNA, the CDR3 is TGTGCCAGCACCCCAGGACAGGTCGAGCAGTACTTC.

This clone has a handful of counts. The CDR3 region is CASSADSANQPQHF. DNA for the CDR3: TGTGCCAGCAGCGCCGACAGCGCCAATCAGCCCCAGCATTTT. The chain is built from TRBV28 and TRBJ1-5; D may be TRBD1 (5 bases). Trimming left V 6 bases short and J 3 bases short, with 12 bases between. Per germline, CDR1 MDHEN and CDR2 SYDVKM. This CDR3 is 14 amino acids long.

The chain joins TRBV5-6 to TRBJ2-5; TRBD2 aligns across 9 bases. The CDR3 is 16 residues long. Germline CDR1 and CDR2: SGHDT and YYEEEE. V dropped 4 bases and J dropped 3; count of bases not matched to a gene: 10. The CDR3 region is CASSITLAGVKETQYF. The CDR3 nucleotides are TGTGCCAGCAGCATCACATTAGCGGGAGTGAAAGAGACCCAGTACTTC.

The J gene is TRBJ2-4, the V gene TRBV6-5, with D possibly TRBD1 on 6 matching bases. Trimming removed 5 bases at V and 3 bases at J, with 11 bases between. The CDR3 sequence is 14 residues long. The germline V gene has CDR1 MNHEY and CDR2 SVGAGI. CDR3 coding DNA: TGTGCCAGCAGTACAGGGTTAAGCAAAAACATTCAGTACTTC. Translating it yields CASSTGLSKNIQYF.

The chain combines TRBV7-2 with TRBJ2-1; D is perhaps TRBD2 (6 bases). CDR3 length equals 13 residues. V was clipped by 6 bases and J by 9 bases, with 15 bases between them. Germline V lookup: CDR1 SGHTA, CDR2 FQGNSA. The CDR3 nucleotides read TGTGCCAGCAGAGACGTCCCAGCGGGTGAGCAGTTCTTC. This translates into CASRDVPAGEQFF.

This clone came up a few times. The chain combines TRBV27 with TRBJ2-1, with 7 bases matching TRBD1. CDR1 and CDR2 from the germline V gene are MNHEY and SMNVEV (reference sequence). The CDR3 is made up of 12 amino acids. The ends lost 8 bases at V and 7 bases at J; junction bases unmatched: 5. The DNA for the CDR3 is TGTGCCAGCGGGACCAGGGGGAATGAGCAGTTCTTC. It codes for CASGTRGNEQFF.

The gene calls are TRBV5-1 and TRBJ1-1; 9 positions match TRBD1. Germline V lookup: CDR1 SGHRS, CDR2 YFSETQ. This CDR3 has 16 amino acids. V lost 3 bases, J lost 1 base, and 7 bases stayed unmatched. In DNA, the CDR3 is TGCGCCAGCAGCTGGGGACAGGGTTTCGAGAACACTGAAGCTTTCTTT. This translates into CASSWGQGFENTEAFF.

The table lists this clone with a few counts. J is TRBJ2-1 and V is TRBV4-3, with 7 bases aligning to TRBD1. The V gene end was trimmed by 4 bases and the J gene end by 5 bases; junction bases not matched to a gene: 8. The CDR3 is made up of 15 amino acids. Germline V gene data show CDR1 as LGHNA and CDR2 as YSLEER. The CDR3 region is CASSPTGDSNNEQFF. CDR3 nucleotides: TGCGCCAGCAGCCCTACCGGGGACAGCAACAATGAGCAGTTCTTC.

This clone was recorded a few times. The V call is TRBV19, the J call TRBJ1-4; perhaps TRBD1 as D (5 bases). CDR1 is LNHDA, CDR2 SQIVND, per germline (reference sequence). Trimming pared 10 bases from V and 8 bases from J, leaving 26 bases between. The CDR3 is 16 amino acids. CDR3 in amino acids: CATKYGKGKGPEKLFF. The CDR3 DNA reads as TGTGCCACCAAGTATGGGAAAGGGAAGGGGCCCGAAAAACTGTTTTTT.

CDR3 DNA: TGTGCCAGCTCACCTCCGGGACAGGGCGTCCTTCGGCAGTACTTC. The encoded protein is CASSPPGQGVLRQYF. V and J are TRBV18 and TRBJ2-7; 9 nucleotides line up with TRBD1. From germline, CDR1 is KGHSH and CDR2 LQKENI. J was trimmed by 9 bases and V by 3 bases; bases with no gene match: 12. The CDR3 runs to 15 residues.

The chain is built from TRBV5-1 and TRBJ2-5; 10 bases line up with TRBD2. The V segment lost 3 bases and the J segment 3 bases; nucleotides outside the gene matches: 5. This CDR3 spans 15 amino acids. CDR1 SGHRS and CDR2 YFSETQ come from the germline V gene. The CDR3 loop reads CASSSLAGVEETQYF. For the CDR3, the DNA is TGCGCCAGCAGCTCTCTAGCGGGAGTGGAAGAGACCCAGTACTTC. Using reference TRBV5-1 and TRBJ2-5 for the parts outside the CDR3, the full variable domain is KAGVTQTPRYLIKTRGQQVTLSCSPISGHRSVSWYQQTPGQGLQFLFEYFSETQRNKGNFPGRFSGRQFSNSRSEMNVSTLELGDSALYLCASSSLAGVEETQYFGPGTRLLVL.

This clone was counted a few times. The gene calls are TRBV2 and TRBJ2-2, with 14 bases aligning to TRBD2. V trimming: 6 bases; J trimming: 2 bases; junction bases outside the gene matches: 8. CDR3 length: 18 residues. CDR1 SNHLY and CDR2 FYNNEI come from the germline V gene. The CDR3 region is CASRAGLAGGFNTGELFF. The CDR3 region has the DNA TGTGCCAGCAGGGCCGGACTAGCGGGGGGATTCAACACCGGGGAGCTGTTTTTT.

The V gene is TRBV27, the J gene TRBJ2-5, with TRBD2 matching over 7 bases. The junction had 17 bases not matched to a gene; V was cut back by 5 bases and J by 5 bases. Germline CDR1 MNHEY, CDR2 SMNVEV (reference sequence). The CDR3 covers 17 residues. Here the CDR3 reads CASSPTGLEKTWETQYF. For the CDR3, the DNA is TGTGCCAGCAGTCCAACCGGACTAGAGAAGACCTGGGAGACCCAGTACTTC.

The rearrangement joins TRBV6-6 to TRBJ2-3, with D perhaps matching TRBD1 (7 bases). The germline gives CDR1 MNHNY, CDR2 SVGAGI (reference sequence). Between the trimmed V and J ends, which lost 6 bases and 2 bases, there was a span of 12 bases. The CDR3 extends over 14 amino acids. The CDR3 reads CASSQGGATDTQYF. The DNA for the CDR3 is TGTGCCAGCAGCCAGGGGGGCGCCACAGATACGCAGTATTTT.

This clone was seen only once. The rearrangement links TRBV7-2 to TRBJ2-5; 13 bases agree with TRBD2. The better agreement between TRBJ2-7 and the DNA end casts doubt on the J call. This CDR3 has 15 amino acids. CDR1 is SGHTA, CDR2 FQGNSA, per germline. DNA of the CDR3: TGTGCCAGCAGCTTCGGACTAGCGGGAGCCTACGAGCAGTACTTC. This encodes CASSFGLAGAYEQYF.

Turning to this clone: This CDR3 is also generated by other DNA sequences in the sample. The chain joins TRBV10-3 to TRBJ2-7; 8 bases map to TRBD1. V gave up 0 bases and J gave up 2 bases; unmatched junction bases: 6. The CDR3 totals 16 residues. Germline CDR1 and CDR2: ENHRY and SYGVKD. The CDR3 coding sequence is TGTGCCATCAGTGAGTCGAGCCAGGGGGCTCCCTACGAGCAGTACTTC. The encoded protein is CAISESSQGAPYEQYF.

In DNA form, the CDR3 reads TGTGCCAGCAGTTTTGCTAGCGAAAGCTACGAGCAGTACTTC. Amino acids: CASSFASESYEQYF. The V call is TRBV27, the J call TRBJ2-5; D may be TRBD2 (6 bases). The DNA matches TRBJ2-7 better at its end, which makes the J call doubtful. The CDR3 sequence is 14 residues long. The germline V gene has CDR1 MNHEY and CDR2 SMNVEV (reference sequence).